Shown below are 29 T cell receptor beta chains from a single sample sequenced in a study of blood T cell repertoires in COVID-19. The repertoire was sequenced with immunoSEQ multiplex PCR; TCRdb's copy has only in-frame clones and lacks some. The sample records some 40,000 clones, 87% being singletons. The sample was peripheral blood. These receptors all come from a man in his sixties with acute or convalescent COVID-19.

The rearrangement uses TRBV7-9 and TRBJ2-7, with D possibly being TRBD2 (5 bases). V was cut by 6 bases and J by 4 bases, with 16 bases left in between. Germline lookup yields CDR1 SEHNR and CDR2 FQNEAQ (reference sequence). The CDR3 runs 14 residues. This CDR3 reads CASSLLGPGYEQYV. In DNA, the CDR3 is TGTGCCAGCAGTCTCCTCGGACCGGGATACGAGCAGTACGTC.

The gene calls are TRBV11-3 and TRBJ2-3; perhaps TRBD2 as D (5 bases). Looked up from germline, CDR1 is SGHNT and CDR2 is YENEEA. Trimming stripped 5 bases from V and 8 bases from J, with 11 bases between. This CDR3 has 12 residues. CDR3 in DNA: TGTGCCAGCAGCCCCCCCAGCGGTACGCAGTATTTT. Protein sequence: CASSPPSGTQYF. The whole variable domain, remainder taken from reference TRBV11-3 and TRBJ2-3, is EAGVVQSPRYKIIEKKQPVAFWCNPISGHNTLYWYLQNLGQGPELLIRYENEEAVDDSQLPKDRFSAERLKGVDSTLKIQPAELGDSAVYLCASSPPSGTQYFGPGTRLTVL.

The V and J genes are TRBV24-1 and TRBJ1-5, with 8 bases that match TRBD1. The CDR3 loop spans 16 amino acids. V lost 5 bases, J lost 4 bases, and 9 bases stayed unmatched. The V gene's germline CDR1 is KGHDR and CDR2 SFDVKD. CDR3 amino acids: CATSGPTGVGNQPQHF. The CDR3 DNA is TGTGCCACCAGTGGTCCGACAGGGGTGGGAAATCAGCCCCAGCATTTT.

V usage is TRBV11-2 and J usage is TRBJ2-1; 12 bases are shared with TRBD2. The length of the CDR3 is 16 residues. The germline V gene encodes CDR1 SGHAT and CDR2 FQNNGV. Trimming at V came to 5 bases and at J to 3 bases, leaving 5 bases not matched to a gene. CDR3 coding DNA: TGTGCCAGCAGCACCCGACTAGCGGGGGACTACAATGAGCAGTTCTTC. Its protein product is CASSTRLAGDYNEQFF. The full variable domain, rest sourced from reference TRBV11-2 and TRBJ2-1, is EAGVAQSPRYKIIEKRQSVAFWCNPISGHATLYWYQQILGQGPKLLIQFQNNGVVDDSQLPKDRFSAERLKGVDSTLKIQPAKLEDSAVYLCASSTRLAGDYNEQFFGPGTRLTVL.

The gene calls are TRBV7-2 and TRBJ2-7, with TRBD1 matching over 9 bases. The CDR3 is made up of 18 amino acids. V lost 0 bases, J lost 3 bases, and 12 bases stayed unmatched. Germline CDR1 SGHTA, CDR2 FQGNSA. In DNA, the CDR3 is TGTGCCAGCAGCTTAGCGCCGAGCGGGACAGGGCGTTACTACGAGCAGTACGTC. It yields the protein CASSLAPSGTGRYYEQYV.

This chain uses TRBV28 with TRBJ2-2, with D maybe TRBD2 (5 bases). V was clipped by 3 bases and J by 5 bases, with 7 bases between them. The CDR3 consists of 13 residues. Germline V gives CDR1 MDHEN, CDR2 SYDVKM. CDR3 nucleotides: TGTGCCAGCAGTTTCCGAGGGACCGGGGAGCTGTTTTTT. This encodes CASSFRGTGELFF.

The rearrangement links TRBV19 to TRBJ2-2, with D tentatively TRBD2 (5 bases). Germline CDR1 is LNHDA and CDR2 is SQIVND (reference sequence). With 4 bases removed from V and 3 bases from J, the gap between germline ends came to 12 bases. The CDR3 consists of 15 residues. The CDR3 DNA reads TGTGCCAGTAGTAGTGTGTGGCGGGACACCGGGGAGCTGTTTTTT. This encodes CASSSVWRDTGELFF.

This clone has only a few counts. CDR3 loop: CASSTRARGETQYF. The CDR3 DNA reads as TGTGCCAGCTCAACCAGAGCACGCGGGGAGACCCAGTACTTC. The chain links TRBV18 to TRBJ2-5; maybe TRBD2 (5 bases). Germline V gene data show CDR1 as KGHSH and CDR2 as LQKENI. The V end lost 5 bases, the J end lost 5 bases, and 15 bases lay between the germline ends. The length of the CDR3 is 14 residues.

V and J are TRBV19 and TRBJ1-5; TRBD1 matches at 10 bases. The CDR3 is made up of 16 amino acids. Germline-derived CDR1 and CDR2 are LNHDA and SQIVND (reference sequence). The ends lost 6 bases at V and 2 bases at J; junction bases unmatched: 7. CDR3 sequence (DNA): TGTGCCAGTAGGACGACAGGGGGCTATGGCAATCAGCCCCAGCATTTT. It encodes CASRTTGGYGNQPQHF.

The V gene is TRBV18, the J gene TRBJ1-1, with D unresolved. The CDR3 spans 14 residues. Per germline, CDR1 KGHSH and CDR2 LQKENI. Trimming took off 3 bases at V and 5 bases at J, with 13 bases between the two ends. The CDR3 region has the DNA TGTGCCAGCTCACCGCGGATCGACGGGACTGAAGCTTTCTTT. Amino acids: CASSPRIDGTEAFF.

The chain joins TRBV11-2 to TRBJ2-5; a possible D gene is TRBD1 (6 bases). The CDR3 runs to 14 residues. V was shortened by 2 bases and J by 2 bases, with 9 bases between the two germline ends. Germline CDR1 reads SGHAT; CDR2 reads FQNNGV. This CDR3 is CASSLWQGQETQYF. CDR3 nucleotide sequence: TGTGCCAGCAGCTTATGGCAGGGGCAAGAGACCCAGTACTTC.

This clone was counted a few times. The V call is TRBV12-5, the J call TRBJ2-2; D is uncertain. This CDR3 has 14 residues. Germline loops: CDR1 LGHNT, CDR2 FRNRAP. Trimming pared 2 bases from V and 4 bases from J, leaving 8 bases between. CDR3 sequence: CASGLLASTGELFF. In nucleotides, the CDR3 is TGTGCTAGTGGTTTGCTCGCTAGCACCGGGGAGCTGTTTTTT.

The chain joins TRBV11-3 to TRBJ1-2, with D possibly being TRBD1 (6 bases). Germline CDR1 SGHNT, CDR2 YENEEA. Trimming took 4 bases from V and 5 from J, leaving 11 bases between them. CDR3 size: 13 residues. CDR3 sequence reads: CASSSGQYYGYTF. The CDR3 DNA follows: TGTGCCAGCAGCTCCGGACAGTATTATGGCTACACCTTC.

This clone came up once. The J gene is TRBJ1-4, the V gene TRBV12-3 or TRBV12-4; D unclear. The germline V and J ends were trimmed by 3 bases and 6 bases, with 8 bases remaining between them. The CDR3 is 13 residues long. CDR3 in DNA: TGTGCCAGCAGTTTTCTTCGGTATGAAAAACTGTTTTTT. This codes for CASSFLRYEKLFF.

This clone appeared a few times. This chain joins TRBV5-1 and TRBJ2-5, with D possibly matching TRBD2 (7 bases). V was trimmed by 4 bases and J by 4 bases, leaving 14 bases between them. Germline values: CDR1 SGHRS, CDR2 YFSETQ. The CDR3 runs to 14 residues. The CDR3 protein is CASSQPGGGETQYF. The CDR3 region has the DNA TGCGCCAGCAGCCAGCCGGGGGGCGGAGAGACCCAGTACTTC. Together with reference TRBV5-1 and TRBJ2-5, the CDR3 gives the full variable domain: KAGVTQTPRYLIKTRGQQVTLSCSPISGHRSVSWYQQTPGQGLQFLFEYFSETQRNKGNFPGRFSGRQFSNSRSEMNVSTLELGDSALYLCASSQPGGGETQYFGPGTRLLVL.

The chain couples TRBV2 to TRBJ1-5, with 8 bases matching TRBD1. Germline V gene lookup returns CDR1 SNHLY and CDR2 FYNNEI. After removal of 8 bases from V and 5 bases from J, the junction contained 8 bases not matched to a gene. This CDR3 spans 14 amino acids. The chain's CDR3 is CASQRTGNDQPQHF. DNA of the CDR3: TGTGCCAGCCAAAGGACAGGGAACGATCAGCCCCAGCATTTT.

The gene calls are TRBV28 and TRBJ1-2; D gene unclear. This CDR3 region has 14 residues. CDR1 and CDR2 (germline): MDHEN, SYDVKM. Trimming stripped 6 bases from V and 0 bases from J, with 11 bases between. CDR3 sequence reads: CASRRGFTNYGYTF. The CDR3, as DNA: TGTGCCAGCAGGCGGGGTTTCACTAACTATGGCTACACCTTC.

The CDR3 DNA reads as TGTGCCAGCAGCTCCATTTACAATGAGCAGTTCTTC. It yields the protein CASSSIYNEQFF. V and J are TRBV7-9 and TRBJ2-1; no firm D call. Trimming shortened V by 4 bases and J by 4 bases, and 5 bases separated the two germline ends. Germline V gene lookup returns CDR1 SEHNR and CDR2 FQNEAQ (reference sequence). The CDR3 loop spans 12 amino acids.

The chain couples TRBV30 to TRBJ1-6; D gene unclear. This CDR3 is 13 amino acids long. Germline V lookup: CDR1 GTSNPN, CDR2 SVGIG (reference sequence). Trimming removed 3 bases at V and 7 bases at J, with 10 bases between. This CDR3 is CAWRTVRNSPLHF. The CDR3, as DNA: TGTGCCTGGAGAACGGTCCGGAATTCACCCCTCCACTTT.

This clone was seen a few times. The chain employs TRBV5-1 and TRBJ2-1; D possibly corresponds to TRBD2 (5 bases). The CDR3 is 14 amino acids. Trimming left V 2 bases short and J 5 bases short, with 11 bases between. Germline values: CDR1 SGHRS, CDR2 YFSETQ. The CDR3 sequence is CASSLQRLDNEQFF. The CDR3 nucleotides are TGCGCCAGCAGCTTACAGCGGCTTGACAATGAGCAGTTCTTC. The complete variable domain, with remaining parts taken from reference TRBV5-1 and TRBJ2-1, reads KAGVTQTPRYLIKTRGQQVTLSCSPISGHRSVSWYQQTPGQGLQFLFEYFSETQRNKGNFPGRFSGRQFSNSRSEMNVSTLELGDSALYLCASSLQRLDNEQFFGPGTRLTVL.

The chain combines TRBV6-4 with TRBJ2-3; weak D call: TRBD2 (5 bases). Between the trimmed V and J ends, which lost 3 bases and 2 bases, there was a span of 12 bases. The CDR3 contains 15 residues. The germline V gene has CDR1 MRHNA and CDR2 SNTAGT. In DNA form, the CDR3 reads TGTGCCAGCAGTGAAGGAGCGGCCCCCACAGATACGCAGTATTTT. This translates into CASSEGAAPTDTQYF.

This chain joins TRBV7-6 and TRBJ2-7, with D hard to call. CDR3 length: 18 residues. Looked up from germline, CDR1 is SGHVS and CDR2 is FNYEAQ. V was cut by 1 base and J by 1 base, with 20 bases left in between. CDR3 in amino acids: CASSLGSGLSGRSYEQYF. Here the CDR3 DNA reads TGTGCCAGCAGCTTAGGGTCAGGCCTTAGTGGCAGGTCCTACGAGCAGTACTTC. The full variable domain, rest sourced from reference TRBV7-6 and TRBJ2-7, is GAGVSQSPRYKVTKRGQDVALRCDPISGHVSLYWYRQALGQGPEFLTYFNYEAQQDKSGLPNDRFSAERPEGSISTLTIQRTEQRDSAMYRCASSLGSGLSGRSYEQYFGPGTRLTVT.

This clone was picked up one time. The V and J genes are TRBV6-5 and TRBJ2-2; TRBD2 agrees at 9 bases. The CDR3 covers 15 residues. Germline trimming cut 8 bases from V and 0 bases from J; bases unmatched to any gene: 4. Germline-derived CDR1 and CDR2 are MNHEY and SVGAGI. The CDR3 reads CASGREGANTGELFF. The DNA for the CDR3 is TGTGCCAGCGGGCGGGAGGGCGCGAACACCGGGGAGCTGTTTTTT.

The CDR3 coding sequence is TGTGCCAGCAGTAGGATGGGACAGCGGAATCAGCCCCAGCATTTT. Translation: CASSRMGQRNQPQHF. This chain uses TRBV2 with TRBJ1-5; TRBD1 agrees at 7 bases. V lost 5 bases and J lost 4; bases outside the gene matches: 8. Germline assignment: CDR1 SNHLY and CDR2 FYNNEI. The CDR3 covers 15 residues. The complete variable domain, with remaining parts taken from reference TRBV2 and TRBJ1-5, reads EPEVTQTPSHQVTQMGQEVILRCVPISNHLYFYWYRQILGQKVEFLVSFYNNEISEKSEIFDDQFSVERPDGSNFTLKIRSTKLEDSAMYFCASSRMGQRNQPQHFGDGTRLSIL.

DNA of the CDR3: TGCGCCAGCAGCGGGACTAGCGGGAGTCCCTACGAGCAGTACTTC. It encodes CASSGTSGSPYEQYF. The rearrangement links TRBV10-2 to TRBJ2-7, with 14 bases aligning to TRBD2. Trimming took 6 bases from V and 2 from J; bases not matched to a gene: 3. CDR3 length equals 15 residues. Germline V gene data show CDR1 as WSHSY and CDR2 as SAAADI.

This chain connects TRBV11-2 to TRBJ2-2; 7 bases align to TRBD1. The CDR3 sequence is 16 residues long. From germline, CDR1 is SGHAT and CDR2 FQNNGV. V gave up 6 bases and J gave up 4 bases; unmatched junction bases: 11. The CDR3 nucleotides are TGTGCCAGCAGGGAGTACAGGGGATCGGGCACCGGGGAGCTGTTTTTT. Its translation: CASREYRGSGTGELFF.

This chain connects TRBV7-2 to TRBJ2-5; D call uncertain. The germline V and J ends were trimmed by 5 bases and 2 bases, with 3 bases remaining between them. The CDR3 is 11 amino acids. The germline CDR1 and CDR2 sequences are SGHTA and FQGNSA. The CDR3 sequence is CASSPQETQYF. CDR3 coding DNA: TGTGCCAGCAGCCCTCAAGAGACCCAGTACTTC.

The gene calls are TRBV2 and TRBJ2-2, with a weak D call TRBD2 (5 bases). V lost 2 bases, J lost 8 bases, and 9 bases lay in between. This CDR3 has 13 amino acids. Germline V gene sequence: CDR1 SNHLY, CDR2 FYNNEI. In nucleotides, the CDR3 is TGTGCCAGCAGTGAACTAGCCGGGGGGGAGCTGTTTTTT. Translated, it gives CASSELAGGELFF.

This sequence joins TRBV14 and TRBJ1-5; D call uncertain. The CDR3 covers 13 residues. The germline gives CDR1 SGHDN, CDR2 FVKESK. Deletions cut 2 bases from V and 0 bases from J, with 2 bases between. Written as DNA, the CDR3 is TGTGCCAGCAGCCAATATAGCAATCAGCCCCAGCATTTT. It translates to CASSQYSNQPQHF.